This is a list of T cell receptor beta chains from one sample in a study of cytomegalovirus exposure and HLA in healthy donors. TCRdb's copy holds only in-frame clones and misses some; the assay was immunoSEQ multiplex PCR. The sample contains around 110,000 clones, about four fifths of which appear only once. Sequenced sample: PBMCs. The receptors derive from a man between 25 and 39 years old in good health and CMV-seropositive. Both conserved end residues are part of each CDR3. The D gene is left open where the match is weak. Not every row has a clone size; where given, it reads once, few, many or a size class.

d_call: TRBD1; v_call: TRBV11-2; j_call: TRBJ1-5; clone_size: .; cdr3_aa: CASSLGQGAAYQPQHF; cdr3_nt: TGTGCCAGCAGCTTAGGGCAGGGGGCGGCATATCAGCCCCAGCATTTT
d_call: .; v_call: TRBV27; j_call: TRBJ2-7; clone_size: .; cdr3_aa: CASRATPLVKQYF; cdr3_nt: TGTGCCAGCAGGGCGACTCCTCTCGTCAAGCAGTACTTC
d_call: .; v_call: TRBV5-8; j_call: TRBJ1-2; clone_size: .; cdr3_aa: CASSYSGSGERYGYTF; cdr3_nt: TGTGCCAGCAGCTATTCCGGGAGCGGGGAGCGCTATGGCTACACCTTC
d_call: TRBD1; v_call: TRBV7-2; j_call: TRBJ2-7; clone_size: once; cdr3_aa: CASSAQTGANYEQYF; cdr3_nt: TGTGCCAGCAGCGCTCAAACAGGGGCCAACTACGAGCAGTACTTC
d_call: TRBD1; v_call: TRBV5-4; j_call: TRBJ2-7; clone_size: .; cdr3_aa: CASSLVGGHYEQYF; cdr3_nt: TGTGCCAGCAGCTTGGTAGGGGGCCACTACGAGCAGTACTTC
d_call: .; v_call: TRBV16; j_call: TRBJ1-5; clone_size: .; cdr3_aa: CASSHDSQSNQPQHF; cdr3_nt: TGTGCCAGCAGCCACGACAGCCAGAGCAATCAGCCCCAGCATTTT
d_call: TRBD1; v_call: TRBV7-3; j_call: TRBJ1-1; clone_size: .; cdr3_aa: CASSRTGRNTEAFF; cdr3_nt: TGTGCCAGCAGCAGGACAGGACGAAACACTGAAGCTTTCTTT
d_call: .; v_call: TRBV18; j_call: TRBJ2-2; clone_size: .; cdr3_aa: CASSPAGMKAGELFF; cdr3_nt: TGTGCCAGCTCACCGGCGGGGATGAAGGCCGGGGAGCTGTTTTTT
d_call: TRBD1; v_call: TRBV6-5; j_call: TRBJ1-2; clone_size: .; cdr3_aa: CASSYQDRGPYGYTF; cdr3_nt: TGTGCCAGCAGTTACCAGGACAGGGGGCCCTATGGCTACACCTTC
d_call: TRBD1; v_call: TRBV6-1; j_call: TRBJ2-3; clone_size: .; cdr3_aa: CASRTSWDRLYF; cdr3_nt: TGTGCCAGCAGAACCTCTTGGGACAGATTGTATTTT
d_call: .; v_call: TRBV6-6; j_call: TRBJ2-7; clone_size: .; cdr3_aa: CASSYSTGTNYEQYF; cdr3_nt: TGTGCCAGCAGTTACTCGACAGGCACCAACTACGAGCAGTACTTC
d_call: TRBD2; v_call: TRBV7-2; j_call: TRBJ2-5; clone_size: .; cdr3_aa: CASSLIGGGGLAGGETQYF; cdr3_nt: TGTGCCAGCAGCTTAATAGGTGGTGGGGGACTAGCGGGGGGAGAGACCCAGTACTTC
d_call: TRBD2; v_call: TRBV11-2; j_call: TRBJ2-7; clone_size: .; cdr3_aa: CASSLGGGELYEQYF; cdr3_nt: TGTGCCAGCAGCTTAGGCGGGGGGGAACTCTACGAGCAGTACTTC
d_call: .; v_call: TRBV4-3; j_call: TRBJ1-2; clone_size: .; cdr3_aa: CASSRRGGDYGYTF; cdr3_nt: TGCGCCAGCAGCCGAAGGGGAGGAGACTATGGCTACACCTTC
d_call: .; v_call: TRBV5-1; j_call: TRBJ1-1; clone_size: .; cdr3_aa: CASLPGPLGITEAFF; cdr3_nt: TGCGCCAGCCTTCCAGGGCCCTTGGGGATCACTGAAGCTTTCTTT
d_call: TRBD1; v_call: TRBV7-9; j_call: TRBJ1-5; clone_size: .; cdr3_aa: CASSFDRGNSNQPQHF; cdr3_nt: TGTGCCAGCAGCTTTGACAGGGGTAACAGCAATCAGCCCCAGCATTTT
d_call: TRBD2; v_call: TRBV7-6; j_call: TRBJ2-7; clone_size: few; cdr3_aa: CASSRTSGYEQYF; cdr3_nt: TGTGCCAGCAGCCGGACTAGCGGCTACGAGCAGTACTTC
d_call: .; v_call: TRBV5-4; j_call: TRBJ2-2; clone_size: .; cdr3_aa: CASSLGSLGDTGELFF; cdr3_nt: TGTGCCAGCAGCTTGGGGTCCCTCGGGGACACCGGGGAGCTGTTTTTT
d_call: TRBD2; v_call: TRBV7-9; j_call: TRBJ2-7; clone_size: few; cdr3_aa: CASSPRSTSVNEQYF; cdr3_nt: TGTGCCAGCAGTCCCCGGTCTACTAGCGTCAATGAGCAGTACTTC
d_call: .; v_call: TRBV25-1; j_call: TRBJ1-1; clone_size: once; cdr3_aa: CASRKGGRATEAFF; cdr3_nt: TGTGCCAGCAGAAAGGGAGGGAGGGCCACTGAAGCTTTCTTT
d_call: .; v_call: TRBV6-4; j_call: TRBJ1-3; clone_size: .; cdr3_aa: CAPRRDSGNTIYF; cdr3_nt: TGTGCCCCAAGGAGGGACTCTGGAAACACCATATATTTT
d_call: TRBD2; v_call: TRBV15; j_call: TRBJ2-4; clone_size: .; cdr3_aa: CATSVNRGLAKNSQYF; cdr3_nt: TGTGCCACCAGCGTTAACAGGGGACTAGCCAAAAACAGTCAGTACTTC
d_call: TRBD2; v_call: TRBV11-3; j_call: TRBJ2-1; clone_size: .; cdr3_aa: CASSLGLGDNEQFF; cdr3_nt: TGTGCCAGCAGCCTGGGACTAGGGGACAATGAGCAGTTCTTC
d_call: .; v_call: TRBV10-3; j_call: TRBJ1-1; clone_size: few; cdr3_aa: CAISGTAPSRAEAFF; cdr3_nt: TGTGCCATCAGTGGGACAGCTCCATCGAGGGCTGAAGCTTTCTTT
d_call: TRBD1; v_call: TRBV5-6; j_call: TRBJ2-2; clone_size: .; cdr3_aa: CASSLTDRVTGELFF; cdr3_nt: TGTGCCAGCAGCCTAACCGACAGGGTCACCGGGGAGCTGTTTTTT
d_call: TRBD1; v_call: TRBV28; j_call: TRBJ1-2; clone_size: .; cdr3_aa: CASSSTGGDGYTF; cdr3_nt: TGTGCCAGCAGTTCAACAGGGGGGGATGGCTACACCTTC
d_call: .; v_call: TRBV28; j_call: TRBJ1-1; clone_size: .; cdr3_aa: CASSLGGGGTEAFF; cdr3_nt: TGTGCCAGCAGTTTGGGTGGGGGAGGAACTGAAGCTTTCTTT
d_call: TRBD2; v_call: TRBV7-2; j_call: TRBJ2-5; clone_size: .; cdr3_aa: CASSLASGGRGFRETQYF; cdr3_nt: TGTGCCAGCAGCTTAGCGAGCGGGGGGCGGGGATTTCGGGAGACCCAATACTTC
d_call: .; v_call: TRBV30; j_call: TRBJ1-1; clone_size: few; cdr3_aa: CAWSDQRMDAFF; cdr3_nt: TGTGCCTGGAGTGATCAGCGGATGGATGCTTTCTTT
d_call: .; v_call: TRBV6-1; j_call: TRBJ1-2; clone_size: .; cdr3_aa: CASSEAAWAGPWGYTF; cdr3_nt: TGTGCCAGCAGTGAAGCGGCGTGGGCTGGGCCTTGGGGCTACACCTTC
d_call: .; v_call: TRBV5-6; j_call: TRBJ2-2; clone_size: .; cdr3_aa: CASSLLESGELFF; cdr3_nt: TGTGCCAGCAGCCTGCTAGAATCCGGGGAGCTGTTTTTT
d_call: TRBD2; v_call: TRBV5-1; j_call: TRBJ2-7; clone_size: few; cdr3_aa: CASSLERLAGGEQYF; cdr3_nt: TGCGCCAGCAGCTTGGAGCGGCTAGCGGGTGGCGAGCAGTACTTC
d_call: .; v_call: TRBV6-1; j_call: TRBJ2-2; clone_size: .; cdr3_aa: CASISGLEVGELFF; cdr3_nt: TGTGCCAGCATTTCAGGGCTCGAGGTCGGGGAGCTGTTTTTT
d_call: TRBD1; v_call: TRBV6-1; j_call: TRBJ1-3; clone_size: .; cdr3_aa: CASSANRGSGNTIYF; cdr3_nt: TGTGCCAGCAGTGCGAACAGGGGCTCTGGAAACACCATATATTTT
d_call: .; v_call: TRBV7-3; j_call: TRBJ2-5; clone_size: .; cdr3_aa: CASSLSGMVRETQYF; cdr3_nt: TGTGCCAGCAGCCTTTCAGGGATGGTTAGAGAGACCCAGTACTTC
d_call: TRBD2; v_call: TRBV2; j_call: TRBJ2-1; clone_size: few; cdr3_aa: CASTSGGAGNNEQFF; cdr3_nt: TGTGCCAGCACGAGCGGGGGGGCCGGTAACAATGAGCAGTTCTTC
d_call: .; v_call: TRBV5-1; j_call: TRBJ1-1; clone_size: .; cdr3_aa: CASSLTETPMNTEAFF; cdr3_nt: TGCGCCAGCAGCTTGACAGAGACCCCGATGAACACTGAAGCTTTCTTT
d_call: TRBD1; v_call: TRBV29-1; j_call: TRBJ2-7; clone_size: .; cdr3_aa: CSVERDSTYEQYF; cdr3_nt: TGCAGCGTTGAACGGGACAGTACCTACGAGCAGTACTTC
d_call: .; v_call: TRBV7-2; j_call: TRBJ1-1; clone_size: .; cdr3_aa: CASQRGQKKKGTEAFF; cdr3_nt: TGTGCCAGCCAGAGGGGACAAAAAAAGAAGGGCACTGAAGCTTTCTTT
d_call: TRBD2; v_call: TRBV5-8; j_call: TRBJ2-1; clone_size: .; cdr3_aa: CASSHGLAGANGQFF; cdr3_nt: TGTGCCAGCAGCCACGGACTAGCGGGAGCCAATGGGCAGTTCTTC
d_call: .; v_call: TRBV6-5; j_call: TRBJ1-1; clone_size: .; cdr3_aa: CASSYSRSGEAFF; cdr3_nt: TGTGCCAGCAGTTACTCGCGGTCCGGGGAAGCTTTCTTT
d_call: .; v_call: TRBV14; j_call: TRBJ1-1; clone_size: .; cdr3_aa: CASSQRMNTEAFF; cdr3_nt: TGTGCCAGCAGCCAGAGAATGAACACTGAAGCTTTCTTT
d_call: .; v_call: TRBV2; j_call: TRBJ1-5; clone_size: once; cdr3_aa: CASSEPQGASNQPQHF; cdr3_nt: TGTGCCAGCAGTGAGCCACAGGGTGCTAGCAATCAGCCCCAGCATTTT
d_call: .; v_call: TRBV7-9; j_call: TRBJ1-1; clone_size: .; cdr3_aa: CASSLEEWTEAFF; cdr3_nt: TGTGCCAGCAGCTTAGAAGAGTGGACTGAAGCTTTCTTT